One and the same sample provided the 25 T cell receptor beta chains below, sequenced in a study of blood T cell repertoires in COVID-19 (dated by TCRdb to 2020 to 2022). Library generation was performed with the immunoSEQ multiplex PCR assay. This is the immuneACCESS table as TCRdb keeps it, with only in-frame sequences that have V and J called. A part of the clones is gone; compared with another copy, unresolved V genes explain less than half, and the rest is unexplained. The sample table lists 90,000 to 100,000 clones, 70% to 90% of them with a count of one. The ten largest clones capture approximately 4.5% of the sample. The sample consisted of peripheral blood. These receptors came from a man in his 70s with acute or convalescent COVID-19.

The V and J genes are TRBV7-6 and TRBJ1-1; D ambiguous. CDR1 is SGHVS and CDR2 is FNYEAQ in the germline V gene. The CDR3 covers 15 residues. Trimming took off 5 bases at V and 1 base at J, with 14 bases between the two ends. The CDR3 is CASSPSRKKNTEAFF. The CDR3 DNA is TGTGCCAGCAGCCCTAGCAGGAAAAAGAACACTGAAGCTTTCTTT.

V usage is TRBV21-1 and J usage is TRBJ1-4; TRBD1, as called in the table, went unchecked against the DNA. TRBV21-1 is noted as a pseudogene. CDR3 length: 13 residues. The chain's CDR3 is CASSGGQTEKLFF. In DNA, the CDR3 is TGTGCCAGCAGCGGAGGACAGACTGAAAAACTGTTTTTT.

This clone was found once. The V gene is TRBV7-2, the J gene TRBJ1-4, with TRBD1 matching over 8 bases. V lost 1 base to trimming and J lost 8 bases; unmatched junction nucleotides: 9. CDR3 length: 16 amino acids. Germline-derived CDR1 and CDR2 are SGHTA and FQGNSA. The CDR3 protein is CASSLGQGARREKLFF. The CDR3, as DNA: TGTGCCAGCAGCTTAGGGCAGGGGGCGCGAAGGGAAAAACTGTTTTTT.

The genes are TRBV5-1 and TRBJ1-2; 7 bases fit TRBD1. The germline V gene encodes CDR1 SGHRS and CDR2 YFSETQ. V was clipped by 4 bases and J by 2 bases; unmatched bases: 8. The CDR3 has 15 residues. The CDR3 DNA reads as TGCGCCAGCAGCCTGGGACAGACAAGAAACTATGGCTACACCTTC. It yields the protein CASSLGQTRNYGYTF.

The chain joins TRBV4-1 to TRBJ2-6; TRBD2 matches 9 bases. Trimming removed 1 base from V and 0 bases from J; junction bases left unmatched: 4. CDR1 MGHRA and CDR2 YSYEKL come from the germline V gene. This CDR3 is 18 amino acids long. The CDR3 loop reads CASSQVAGEASGANVLTF. The CDR3 DNA reads TGCGCCAGCAGCCAAGTAGCGGGGGAGGCCTCTGGGGCCAACGTCCTGACTTTC.

This clone was picked up one time. V is TRBV12-3 or TRBV12-4 and J is TRBJ1-1; 8 nucleotides align to TRBD1. V lost 7 bases, J lost 5 bases, and 6 bases stayed unmatched. The CDR3 is 13 amino acids. CDR3 sequence: CASIPTGETEAFF. The CDR3 nucleotides are TGTGCCAGCATCCCGACAGGGGAGACTGAAGCTTTCTTT.

The genes are TRBV2 and TRBJ1-1; 12 bases are shared with TRBD1. In germline, CDR1 is SNHLY, CDR2 FYNNEI. The CDR3 covers 15 residues. The V and J ends lost 2 bases and 5 bases, in that order; junction bases with no gene match: 3. In DNA form, the CDR3 reads TGTGCCAGCAGTGAAAGGGACAGGGGGCGAACTGAAGCTTTCTTT. This translates into CASSERDRGRTEAFF. Together with reference TRBV2 and TRBJ1-1, the CDR3 gives the full variable domain: EPEVTQTPSHQVTQMGQEVILRCVPISNHLYFYWYRQILGQKVEFLVSFYNNEISEKSEIFDDQFSVERPDGSNFTLKIRSTKLEDSAMYFCASSERDRGRTEAFFGQGTRLTVV.

J is TRBJ1-4 and V is TRBV6-5; TRBD1 might be the D (5 bases). Trimming took 2 bases from V and 8 from J, leaving 12 bases between them. CDR1 is MNHEY, CDR2 SVGAGI, per germline. The CDR3 consists of 14 residues. The chain's CDR3 is CASSYGAVAEKLFF. The CDR3 coding sequence is TGTGCCAGCAGTTACGGGGCTGTAGCAGAAAAACTGTTTTTT.

The chain employs TRBV6-5 and TRBJ1-5; D possibly corresponds to TRBD1 (5 bases). CDR1 MNHEY and CDR2 SVGAGI come from the germline V gene. CDR3 size: 13 residues. The V end was cut by 10 bases, the J end by 3 bases, with 13 bases between. DNA for the CDR3: TGTGCCAACGGGGGGGGGATCAATCAGCCCCAGCATTTT. This encodes CANGGGINQPQHF.

This clone has more than one count but fewer than ten. The chain links TRBV3-1 (or the pseudogene TRBV3-2) to TRBJ1-1; 7 nucleotides agree with TRBD1. The V segment lost 1 base and the J segment 6 bases; nucleotides outside the gene matches: 14. The CDR3 runs to 17 residues. Germline V CDR1 and CDR2: LGHDT, YNNKEL (reference sequence). The CDR3 coding sequence is TGTGCCAGCAGCCAAGTCGGGACAGCCAGTGAATGGGCTGAAGCTTTCTTT. Its protein product is CASSQVGTASEWAEAFF.

This chain connects TRBV11-2 to TRBJ2-3, with D possibly being TRBD2 (6 bases). This CDR3 spans 15 amino acids. V lost 5 bases and J lost 1, with 13 bases in between. Germline V gives CDR1 SGHAT, CDR2 FQNNGV. The CDR3 DNA is TGTGCCAGCAGCCGGACTATCCAGGGCACAGATACGCAGTATTTT. Amino acids: CASSRTIQGTDTQYF.

The chain carries TRBV6-5 and TRBJ2-1, with D possibly TRBD2 on 6 matching bases. The germline V gene has CDR1 MNHEY and CDR2 SVGAGI. The CDR3 contains 13 residues. With 7 bases removed from V and 5 bases from J, the gap between germline ends came to 12 bases. CDR3 residues: CASTGDFDNEQFF. CDR3 DNA sequence: TGTGCCAGCACCGGGGACTTCGACAATGAGCAGTTCTTC.

This clone was counted between two and nine times. This chain connects TRBV2 to TRBJ1-5, with D tentatively TRBD1 (5 bases). V was cut by 6 bases and J by 3 bases, with 15 bases left in between. Germline V gene sequence: CDR1 SNHLY, CDR2 FYNNEI. This CDR3 spans 15 amino acids. The DNA for the CDR3 is TGTGCCAGCAGGCGGGGGGTCAGTGACAATCAGCCCCAGCATTTT. The encoded protein is CASRRGVSDNQPQHF. The entire variable domain, with the rest obtained from reference TRBV2 and TRBJ1-5, is as follows: EPEVTQTPSHQVTQMGQEVILRCVPISNHLYFYWYRQILGQKVEFLVSFYNNEISEKSEIFDDQFSVERPDGSNFTLKIRSTKLEDSAMYFCASRRGVSDNQPQHFGDGTRLSIL.

V usage is TRBV11-2 and J usage is TRBJ1-1; D is unresolved. The CDR3 has 15 amino acids. The V gene's germline CDR1 is SGHAT and CDR2 FQNNGV. Trimming shortened V by 3 bases and J by 0 bases, and 11 bases separated the two germline ends. CDR3 DNA: TGTGCCAGCAGCTTTTTAGCAACTATGAACACTGAAGCTTTCTTT. Its protein product is CASSFLATMNTEAFF. Complete variable domain (other parts from reference TRBV11-2 and TRBJ1-1): EAGVAQSPRYKIIEKRQSVAFWCNPISGHATLYWYQQILGQGPKLLIQFQNNGVVDDSQLPKDRFSAERLKGVDSTLKIQPAKLEDSAVYLCASSFLATMNTEAFFGQGTRLTVV.

The chain is built from TRBV6-5 and TRBJ1-3, with D tentatively TRBD1 (5 bases). V gave up 6 bases and J gave up 4 bases, with 7 bases separating them. Germline V CDR1 and CDR2: MNHEY, SVGAGI. This CDR3 is built from 12 residues. CDR3 coding DNA: TGTGCCAGCAGGGACAAAGGAAACACCATATATTTT. It is translated as CASRDKGNTIYF.

The gene calls are TRBV6-5 and TRBJ1-4; maybe TRBD1 (6 bases). The CDR3 loop spans 14 amino acids. The germline V gene encodes CDR1 MNHEY and CDR2 SVGAGI. Deletions cut 10 bases from V and 7 bases from J, with 19 bases between. The CDR3 DNA sequence: TGTGCCACCTCCTGGGGGGGCTCCGTTGAAAAACTGTTTTTT. It encodes CATSWGGSVEKLFF.

This chain connects TRBV5-1 to TRBJ1-1; D might be TRBD1 (6 bases). Trimming took off 2 bases at V and 0 bases at J, with 14 bases between the two ends. CDR3 length equals 16 residues. Germline CDR1 SGHRS, CDR2 YFSETQ. CDR3 sequence reads: CASSFRGGTVNTEAFF. The DNA for the CDR3 is TGCGCCAGCAGCTTTAGGGGGGGCACGGTGAACACTGAAGCTTTCTTT.

V is TRBV11-2 and J is TRBJ2-7; D uncertain. Germline V gene data show CDR1 as SGHAT and CDR2 as FQNNGV. The CDR3 spans 13 residues. V was pared by 0 bases and J by 5 bases, with 8 bases between. The CDR3 sequence: CASSLERADEQYF. The CDR3 DNA follows: TGTGCCAGCAGCTTAGAAAGAGCTGACGAGCAGTACTTC. Full variable domain (remainder filled in from reference TRBV11-2 and TRBJ2-7): EAGVAQSPRYKIIEKRQSVAFWCNPISGHATLYWYQQILGQGPKLLIQFQNNGVVDDSQLPKDRFSAERLKGVDSTLKIQPAKLEDSAVYLCASSLERADEQYFGPGTRLTVT.

V and J are TRBV6-6 and TRBJ2-7; 8 bases agree with TRBD1. In germline, CDR1 is MNHNY, CDR2 SVGAGI (reference sequence). The CDR3 contains 15 residues. CDR3 coding DNA: TGTGTCGTTTCACAGGGGGGAGGACTGGCCTACGAGCAGTACTTC. Its protein product is CVVSQGGGLAYEQYF.

V is TRBV10-3 and J is TRBJ1-4; 8 bases align to TRBD1. Germline V lookup: CDR1 ENHRY, CDR2 SYGVKD. The V and J ends lost 2 bases and 6 bases, in that order; junction bases with no gene match: 2. The CDR3 sequence is 14 residues long. The DNA for the CDR3 is TGTGCCATCAGTGAGGGACAGGGAGATGAAAAACTGTTTTTT. It yields the protein CAISEGQGDEKLFF.

V is TRBV24-1 and J is TRBJ2-7, with 8 bases fitting TRBD1. V was pared by 0 bases and J by 2 bases, with 2 bases of the junction left unmatched. Per the germline V gene, CDR1 is KGHDR and CDR2 is SFDVKD. This CDR3 region has 15 residues. The CDR3 DNA sequence: TGTGCCACCAGTGATTTGCCGGGACAGGCCTACGAGCAGTACGTC. It translates to CATSDLPGQAYEQYV.

This chain joins TRBV29-1 and TRBJ1-3, with D possibly being TRBD1 (6 bases). This CDR3 is 16 amino acids long. V gave up 7 bases and J gave up 4 bases, with 23 bases separating them. Germline CDR1 reads SQVTM; CDR2 reads ANQGSEA. The DNA of the CDR3 is TGCAGCGCGCACAGGGCCCGGGGATTTGACGGAAACACCATATATTTT. Residues: CSAHRARGFDGNTIYF.

V usage is TRBV7-9 and J usage is TRBJ2-5; D might be TRBD1 (6 bases). The CDR3 contains 11 residues. Looked up from germline, CDR1 is SEHNR and CDR2 is FQNEAQ (reference sequence). V shed 5 bases and J shed 9 bases, with 10 bases lying between them. The chain's CDR3 is CASSGRGSQYF. The CDR3 DNA sequence: TGTGCCAGCAGCGGTAGGGGGTCCCAGTACTTC.

The chain has TRBV9 and TRBJ2-5; 8 nucleotides line up with TRBD1. This CDR3 is built from 15 residues. With 4 bases clipped from V and 2 bases from J, the junction kept 7 bases outside the gene matches. From germline, CDR1 is SGDLS and CDR2 YYNGEE. The CDR3 is CASSYRDRRQETQYF. The CDR3 region has the DNA TGTGCCAGCAGCTACCGGGACAGGAGACAAGAGACCCAGTACTTC.

In its sample, this clone was seen a few times. The chain carries TRBV9 and TRBJ1-2; the D gene is possibly TRBD1 (6 bases). The V end was cut by 3 bases, the J end by 7 bases, with 22 bases between. The CDR3 has 16 residues. Germline assignment: CDR1 SGDLS and CDR2 YYNGEE. The CDR3 spells CASSAEGHPRQGGYTF. The CDR3 nucleotides read TGTGCCAGCAGCGCCGAGGGACACCCCCGCCAGGGTGGCTACACCTTC.